The 22 T cell receptor beta chains listed next were all sequenced from one sample in a study of cytomegalovirus exposure and HLA in healthy donors. Primers included in the PCR were 60 Vbeta and 13 Jbeta primers. Libraries were prepared by immunoSEQ multiplex PCR; TCRdb keeps only in-frame clonotypes and omits some of them. The ten most abundant clones cover around 5% of a sample with roughly 80,000 clones. The specimen sequenced was PBMCs. The receptor set was obtained from a girl aged 5 to 17 in good health and CMV-seropositive.

The chain combines TRBV18 with TRBJ2-5; D may be TRBD2 (6 bases). The CDR3 contains 15 residues. Trimming left V 0 bases short and J 4 bases short, with 12 bases between. Looked up from germline, CDR1 is KGHSH and CDR2 is LQKENI. The CDR3 reads CASSPPNKGGETQYF. The CDR3 nucleotides are TGTGCCAGCTCACCACCGAACAAGGGAGGAGAGACCCAGTACTTC.

J is TRBJ2-6 and V is TRBV2; D gene unclear. Germline assignment: CDR1 SNHLY and CDR2 FYNNEI. This CDR3 comprises 15 residues. V gave up 6 bases and J gave up 0 bases, with 9 bases separating them. Here the CDR3 reads CASRDDSSGANVLTF. Here the CDR3 DNA reads TGTGCCAGCAGAGATGATAGCTCTGGGGCCAACGTCCTGACTTTC. Using reference TRBV2 and TRBJ2-6 for the parts outside the CDR3, the full variable domain is EPEVTQTPSHQVTQMGQEVILRCVPISNHLYFYWYRQILGQKVEFLVSFYNNEISEKSEIFDDQFSVERPDGSNFTLKIRSTKLEDSAMYFCASRDDSSGANVLTFGAGSRLTVL.

J is TRBJ1-5 and V is TRBV4-1, with a possible D match to TRBD1 (5 bases). V was shortened by 1 base and J by 5 bases, with 12 bases between the two germline ends. From germline, CDR1 is MGHRA and CDR2 YSYEKL. The CDR3 is 15 amino acids. CDR3 sequence reads: CASSQVPGPDQPQHF. In DNA form, the CDR3 reads TGCGCCAGCAGCCAAGTCCCAGGGCCTGATCAGCCCCAGCATTTT.

The chain recombines TRBV9 with TRBJ2-7; no clear D. This CDR3 comprises 14 residues. Germline values: CDR1 SGDLS, CDR2 YYNGEE. V shed 0 bases and J shed 0 bases, with 7 bases lying between them. The CDR3 region is CASSVGSGSYEQYF. The CDR3 DNA is TGTGCCAGCAGCGTAGGCAGTGGCTCCTACGAGCAGTACTTC.

The gene calls are TRBV4-3 and TRBJ2-1; 8 positions agree with TRBD1. After removal of 0 bases from V and 10 bases from J, the junction contained 20 bases not matched to a gene. The CDR3 runs to 19 residues. CDR1 is LGHNA, CDR2 YSLEER, per germline. CDR3 in DNA: TGCGCCAGCAGCCAAGATTGGGGGCCGGGACAGGAGAGTCTGTGGGAGCAGTTCTTC. Residues: CASSQDWGPGQESLWEQFF.

The genes are TRBV18 and TRBJ2-5; 7 bases fit TRBD1. The ends lost 2 bases at V and 1 base at J; junction bases unmatched: 1. CDR1 is KGHSH, CDR2 LQKENI, per germline. The CDR3 runs 14 residues. The chain's CDR3 is CASSPGQVQETQYF. Here the CDR3 DNA reads TGTGCCAGCTCACCAGGACAGGTCCAAGAGACCCAGTACTTC.

The J gene is TRBJ1-2, the V gene TRBV30; 9 bases agree with TRBD1. This CDR3 has 12 residues. Germline V lookup: CDR1 GTSNPN, CDR2 SVGIG (reference sequence). Unmatched junction bases numbered 1, after V lost 8 bases and J lost 0 bases. The CDR3 coding sequence is TGTGCCGACAGGGGGACTAACTATGGCTACACCTTC. Its translation is CADRGTNYGYTF.

This chain connects TRBV5-4 to TRBJ2-4; 7 bases line up with TRBD2. The CDR3 spans 17 residues. Trimming at V came to 4 bases and at J to 0 bases, leaving 10 bases not matched to a gene. Germline CDR1 and CDR2: SGHNT and YYREEE (reference sequence). CDR3: CASSLGGAGVAKNIQYF. The DNA of the CDR3 is TGTGCCAGCAGCCTGGGCGGGGCGGGGGTAGCCAAAAACATTCAGTACTTC.

The chain is built from TRBV6-1 and TRBJ2-7, with D tentatively TRBD1 (5 bases). The CDR3 extends over 13 amino acids. Trimming stripped 8 bases from V and 0 bases from J, with 11 bases between. Germline-derived CDR1 and CDR2 are MNHNS and SASEGT. The CDR3 loop reads CASPGPSSYEQYF. Here the CDR3 DNA reads TGTGCCAGCCCAGGGCCGTCCTCCTACGAGCAGTACTTC.

The chain is built from TRBV6-1 and TRBJ2-1; D is possibly TRBD2 (6 bases). V was cut by 4 bases and J by 7 bases, with 14 bases left in between. The germline CDR1 and CDR2 sequences are MNHNS and SASEGT. There are 14 residues in the CDR3. This CDR3 reads CASSAGGSRNEQFF. CDR3 nucleotide sequence: TGTGCCAGCAGTGCCGGGGGAAGTAGGAATGAGCAGTTCTTC.

This chain connects TRBV30 to TRBJ1-4; TRBD1 aligns across 7 bases. CDR3 size: 12 residues. Losses at the gene ends were 0 bases for V and 10 bases for J; bases not matched to a gene: 2. Germline loops: CDR1 GTSNPN, CDR2 SVGIG (reference sequence). As DNA, the CDR3 is TGTGCCTGGAGTGTACAGGGGTCAAAACTGTTTTTT. Translated: CAWSVQGSKLFF. The whole variable domain, filled in from reference TRBV30 and TRBJ1-4, reads SQTIHQWPATLVQPVGSPLSLECTVEGTSNPNLYWYRQAAGRGLQLLFYSVGIGQISSEVPQNLSASRPQDRQFILSSKKLLLSDSGFYLCAWSVQGSKLFFGSGTQLSVL.

This chain uses TRBV28 with TRBJ2-6, with D uncertain. Trimming cost V 8 bases and J 2 bases, with 10 bases left between them. Per germline, CDR1 MDHEN and CDR2 SYDVKM. There are 14 residues in the CDR3. CDR3 residues: CASGTVTGANVLTF. The CDR3 DNA follows: TGTGCCAGCGGAACAGTGACTGGGGCCAACGTCCTGACTTTC.

The chain recombines TRBV28 with TRBJ2-7; TRBD2 matches 7 bases. This CDR3 has 13 residues. The germline gives CDR1 MDHEN, CDR2 SYDVKM. The V and J ends lost 8 bases and 0 bases, in that order; junction bases with no gene match: 4. Written as DNA, the CDR3 is TGTGCCAGCGAGGGCGGGAGCTCCTACGAGCAGTACGTC. Its translation: CASEGGSSYEQYV.

V is TRBV18 and J is TRBJ1-5, with D unclear. The germline V gene has CDR1 KGHSH and CDR2 LQKENI. V was clipped by 2 bases and J by 2 bases, with 7 bases between them. This CDR3 is 14 amino acids long. The CDR3 sequence: CASSPLPGNQPQHF. CDR3 DNA: TGTGCCAGCTCACCATTGCCAGGCAATCAGCCCCAGCATTTT.

This chain connects TRBV28 to TRBJ1-4; 9 bases line up with TRBD1. The V gene's germline CDR1 is MDHEN and CDR2 SYDVKM. The CDR3 spans 16 residues. V trimming: 5 bases; J trimming: 4 bases; junction bases outside the gene matches: 8. CDR3 region: CASSRWRTGDNEKLFF. CDR3 DNA sequence: TGTGCCAGCAGTCGCTGGCGGACAGGGGATAATGAAAAACTGTTTTTT.

V and J are TRBV6-5 and TRBJ2-7, with a weak D call TRBD1 (5 bases). Deletions cut 0 bases from V and 9 bases from J, with 18 bases between. CDR1 and CDR2 (germline): MNHEY, SVGAGI. CDR3 size: 15 residues. CDR3 sequence (DNA): TGTGCCAGCAGTTACTCGGGGCAGCCCTACCACGGGCAGTACTTC. Translating gives CASSYSGQPYHGQYF.

The J gene is TRBJ2-2, the V gene TRBV27, with D possibly matching TRBD2 (5 bases). Germline loops: CDR1 MNHEY, CDR2 SMNVEV (reference sequence). V dropped 4 bases and J dropped 6 bases, with 12 bases sitting between them. This CDR3 comprises 14 residues. The CDR3 nucleotides read TGTGCCAGCAGTTCTACCGGGGTTCCCGGGGAGCTGTTTTTT. Its translation: CASSSTGVPGELFF.

J is TRBJ1-5 and V is TRBV5-1; tentatively, D is TRBD1 (5 bases). The germline V gene has CDR1 SGHRS and CDR2 YFSETQ. The CDR3 runs to 14 residues. Trimming cost V 4 bases and J 7 bases, with 15 bases left between them. In DNA form, the CDR3 reads TGCGCCAGCAGCGCAGGTGGGGGAGGACAGCCCCAGCATTTT. Amino acid sequence: CASSAGGGGQPQHF. Full variable domain (missing parts from reference TRBV5-1 and TRBJ1-5): KAGVTQTPRYLIKTRGQQVTLSCSPISGHRSVSWYQQTPGQGLQFLFEYFSETQRNKGNFPGRFSGRQFSNSRSEMNVSTLELGDSALYLCASSAGGGGQPQHFGDGTRLSIL.

The chain recombines TRBV9 with TRBJ1-1; the D is unclear. This CDR3 has 12 residues. Trimming pared 4 bases from V and 8 bases from J, leaving 12 bases between. CDR1 SGDLS and CDR2 YYNGEE come from the germline V gene. The CDR3 DNA sequence: TGTGCCAGCAGCTCTTCTGACTCCGAAGCTTTCTTT. This sequence encodes CASSSSDSEAFF. Together with reference TRBV9 and TRBJ1-1, the CDR3 gives the full variable domain: DSGVTQTPKHLITATGQRVTLRCSPRSGDLSVYWYQQSLDQGLQFLIQYYNGEERAKGNILERFSAQQFPDLHSELNLSSLELGDSALYFCASSSSDSEAFFGQGTRLTVV.

Remarks on this clone: This sample also contains other DNA sequences that code for the same CDR3. The chain couples TRBV7-9 to TRBJ1-6; 7 nucleotides match TRBD1. This CDR3 comprises 15 residues. Germline V CDR1 and CDR2: SEHNR, FQNEAQ (reference sequence). Trimming removed 4 bases from V and 7 bases from J; junction bases left unmatched: 7. The CDR3 region has the DNA TGTGCCAGCAGCTCGCTAAACAGGGGAAATTCACCCCTCCACTTT. Protein sequence: CASSSLNRGNSPLHF. Full variable domain (outside the CDR3, taken from reference TRBV7-9 and TRBJ1-6): DTGVSQNPRHKITKRGQNVTFRCDPISEHNRLYWYRQTLGQGPEFLTYFQNEAQLEKSRLLSDRFSAERPKGSFSTLEIQRTEQGDSAMYLCASSSLNRGNSPLHFGNGTRLTVT.

This sequence joins TRBV4-3 and TRBJ2-1, with 9 positions matching TRBD1. The CDR3 is made up of 14 amino acids. Germline V lookup: CDR1 LGHNA, CDR2 YSLEER. V was clipped by 4 bases and J by 9 bases; unmatched bases: 7. The chain's CDR3 is CASSRGTGNREQFF. CDR3 DNA sequence: TGCGCCAGCAGCCGCGGGACAGGGAATCGTGAGCAGTTCTTC.

V and J are TRBV5-1 and TRBJ2-5, with 10 bases that match TRBD2. CDR3 length equals 16 residues. Trimming at V came to 0 bases and at J to 3 bases, leaving 5 bases not matched to a gene. The germline CDR1 and CDR2 sequences are SGHRS and YFSETQ. As DNA, the CDR3 is TGCGCCAGCAGCTTGGACAGCGGGGGGGCAAAAGAGACCCAGTACTTC. Its translation is CASSLDSGGAKETQYF. The whole variable domain, remainder taken from reference TRBV5-1 and TRBJ2-5, is KAGVTQTPRYLIKTRGQQVTLSCSPISGHRSVSWYQQTPGQGLQFLFEYFSETQRNKGNFPGRFSGRQFSNSRSEMNVSTLELGDSALYLCASSLDSGGAKETQYFGPGTRLLVL.